These T cell receptor beta chains were read from a single sample in a study of CD8+ T cells in alopecia areata. Repertoires were generated with immunoSEQ multiplex PCR, while TCRdb's copy carries only in-frame clones and drops some. Of 98,000 or so clones in the sample, under 60% were seen once. Sequenced input: NKG2D-low CD8+ T cells sorted from blood. These TCRs come from a human donor with alopecia areata. Both conserved end residues are part of each CDR3. A D gene is named only where the DNA matches it firmly. Rows may omit the clone size; those that give it use once, few, many or a size class.

TRBD2 . TRBJ2-7 TRBV7-3 CAGAAGVGEQYF TGTGCCGGCGCGGCGGGAGTGGGAGAGCAGTACTTC
. once TRBJ1-1 TRBV27 CASSSDTGPGSKAFF TGTGCCAGCAGTTCAGACACAGGGCCTGGCTCCAAAGCTTTCTTT
. . TRBJ1-2 TRBV10-3 CAISESPGVVGGYTF TGTGCCATCAGTGAGTCCCCAGGGGTGGTTGGTGGCTACACCTTC
. . TRBJ2-3 TRBV28 CASSPVGGLDTQYF TGTGCCAGCAGTCCCGTCGGGGGTTTGGATACGCAGTATTTT
. few TRBJ2-7 TRBV19 CASTYGTGASYEQYF TGTGCCAGTACCTACGGGACGGGGGCTTCCTACGAGCAGTACTTC
. . TRBJ2-2 TRBV7-9 CASSSTGFDGELFF TGTGCCAGCAGCTCTACAGGGTTTGACGGGGAGCTGTTTTTT
. once TRBJ2-7 TRBV12-2 CASRSGTSRSYEQYF TGTGCAAGTCGCTCCGGGACTAGTCGCTCCTACGAGCAGTACTTC
TRBD1 few TRBJ2-5 TRBV5-1 CASSFVQGEGETQYF TGCGCCAGCAGCTTCGTTCAGGGGGAAGGGGAGACCCAGTACTTC
. . TRBJ1-1 TRBV20-1 CSAKVGAEAFF TGCAGTGCTAAGGTCGGGGCGGAAGCTTTCTTT
. few TRBJ2-3 TRBV4-1 CASSQGLRNTDTQYF TGCGCCAGCAGCCAAGGTCTCAGAAACACAGATACGCAGTATTTT
. . TRBJ2-3 TRBV15 CATSKPEWGLGADTQYF TGTGCCACCAGCAAACCTGAGTGGGGTTTAGGAGCAGATACGCAGTATTTT
. . TRBJ1-1 TRBV27 CASSPTGVGAEAFF TGTGCCAGCAGCCCCACTGGGGTTGGGGCTGAAGCTTTCTTT
. . TRBJ2-7 TRBV14 CTSSQASYEQYF TGTACCAGCAGCCAGGCCTCCTACGAGCAGTACTTC
. few TRBJ2-3 TRBV7-9 CASSLVNTQYF TGTGCCAGCAGCTTAGTCAATACGCAGTATTTT
. few TRBJ2-7 TRBV19 CASKVEEGSYEQYF TGTGCCAGTAAGGTCGAGGAGGGCTCCTACGAGCAGTACTTC
. . TRBJ1-1 TRBV7-2 CASSLVVQANTEAFF TGTGCCAGCAGCTTAGTAGTACAGGCGAACACTGAAGCTTTCTTT
. . TRBJ2-5 TRBV2 CASSGGPETQYF TGTGCCAGCTCTGGGGGGCCCGAGACCCAGTACTTC
. . TRBJ2-1 TRBV4-1 CASSQVGESSYNEQFF TGCGCCAGCAGCCAGGTAGGGGAGAGCTCCTACAATGAGCAGTTCTTC
. . TRBJ1-2 TRBV29-1 CSVEAGNYGYTF TGCAGCGTTGAGGCGGGAAACTATGGCTACACCTTC
TRBD2 once TRBJ2-3 TRBV5-1 CASSLASGRRDGTDTQYF TGCGCCAGCAGCTTAGCTAGCGGGAGGCGTGACGGCACAGATACGCAGTATTTT
TRBD2 . TRBJ2-1 TRBV29-1 CSAADSGLAGGKSIYNEQFF TGCAGCGCGGCAGACTCTGGTCTAGCGGGAGGGAAATCCATATACAATGAGCAGTTCTTC
TRBD1 few TRBJ1-1 TRBV7-9 CASSPPGQMNTEAFF TGTGCCAGCAGCCCACCGGGACAGATGAACACTGAAGCTTTCTTT
. . TRBJ2-1 TRBV27 CASRADEQFF TGTGCCAGCAGAGCCGATGAGCAGTTCTTC
. . TRBJ2-1 TRBV2 CASPSTNEQFF TGTGCCAGCCCGAGCACGAATGAGCAGTTCTTC
TRBD2 . TRBJ2-1 TRBV27 CASSWTSRSYNEQFF TGTGCCAGCAGTTGGACTAGCCGGTCCTACAATGAGCAGTTCTTC
. . TRBJ2-7 TRBV27 CASSFTVRGYEQYF TGTGCCAGCAGTTTCACCGTCAGAGGCTACGAGCAGTACTTC
TRBD2 once TRBJ2-7 TRBV19 CASSISGGFYEQYF TGTGCCAGTAGTATTAGCGGGGGCTTCTACGAGCAGTACTTC
. . TRBJ2-2 TRBV10-3 CASSHSDPTGELFF TGTGCCTCATCCCACTCGGACCCCACCGGGGAGCTGTTTTTT
. few TRBJ2-2 TRBV23-1 CASSLRGPENTGELFF TGCGCCAGCAGTCTTCGGGGTCCGGAGAACACCGGGGAGCTGTTTTTT
TRBD2 . TRBJ2-7 TRBV9 CASSVGAGAYEQYF TGTGCCAGCAGCGTTGGAGCGGGAGCCTACGAGCAGTACTTC
. . TRBJ2-7 TRBV13 CASSSEGREQYF TGTGCCAGCAGCTCGGAGGGGCGCGAGCAGTACTTC
. . TRBJ1-4 TRBV27 CASRDILREKLFF TGTGCCAGCAGGGACATTTTACGCGAAAAACTGTTTTTT
. . TRBJ1-4 TRBV5-1 CASSSPGMANEKLFF TGCGCCAGCAGCTCCCCCGGGATGGCTAATGAAAAACTGTTTTTT
. few TRBJ2-2 TRBV29-1 CSVEGGTGELFF TGCAGCGTTGAAGGAGGAACCGGGGAGCTGTTTTTT
. . TRBJ2-5 TRBV10-3 CAISAVRGGTLETQYF TGTGCCATCAGCGCCGTCCGCGGAGGTACGTTGGAGACCCAGTACTTC
. few TRBJ2-3 TRBV29-1 CSVSGVYDTQYF TGCAGCGTGTCGGGGGTCTACGATACGCAGTATTTT
TRBD2 . TRBJ2-1 TRBV7-2 CASSFSGRAYNEQFF TGTGCCAGCAGCTTTAGCGGGAGGGCCTACAATGAGCAGTTCTTC
. . TRBJ1-1 TRBV10-3 CAISESMGGGTEAFF TGTGCCATCAGTGAGTCGATGGGTGGCGGCACTGAAGCTTTCTTT
. . TRBJ2-3 TRBV29-1 CSAEVRGPAVSDTQYF TGCAGCGCCGAGGTGCGGGGACCTGCCGTATCAGATACGCAGTATTTT
TRBD2 . TRBJ2-1 TRBV19 CASSSLAGDNEQFF TGTGCCAGTTCGTCGCTAGCGGGAGACAATGAGCAGTTCTTC
TRBD2 once TRBJ2-5 TRBV10-3 CAIALGGGEGETQYF TGTGCCATCGCCCTCGGGGGGGGCGAAGGAGAGACCCAGTACTTC
. . TRBJ1-1 TRBV2 CASSGSEGGYTEAFF TGTGCCAGCAGTGGGAGTGAAGGAGGATATACTGAAGCTTTCTTT
TRBD1 . TRBJ1-2 TRBV5-6 CASSLGQPISYGYTF TGTGCCAGCAGCCTGGGACAGCCGATATCCTATGGCTACACCTTC
. once TRBJ2-7 TRBV2 CASSVGTPYEQYF TGTGCCAGCAGTGTTGGTACTCCCTACGAGCAGTACTTC
. . TRBJ2-1 TRBV11-3 CASSLVWTKEQFF TGTGCCAGCAGCTTAGTTTGGACTAAAGAGCAGTTCTTC
. . TRBJ1-1 TRBV2 CASLSGKDTEAFF TGTGCCAGCCTATCAGGGAAGGACACTGAAGCTTTCTTT
. . TRBJ2-7 TRBV6-1 CASSGTDYEQYF TGTGCCAGCAGTGGGACGGACTACGAGCAGTACTTC